The T cell receptor beta chain described here comes from a study of T-cell memory formation after mild COVID-19. Whole-study context: TCR clusters largely stayed donor specific.

The germline gives CDR1 DFQATT, CDR2 SNEGSKA (reference sequence). Losses at the gene ends were 1 base for V and 7 bases for J; bases not matched to a gene: 9. The CDR3 is 16 residues long. Constant-segment primers were used for 5'RACE, and the resulting TCR alpha and TCR beta cDNA libraries carried sample barcodes and UMIs. TCRdb reprocessed the 5' RACE reads with MiXCR, giving one entry per CDR3 protein. The data contain roughly 400,000 distinct CDR3 sequences, approximately 16% of them singletons. This TCR came from a man younger than 30 who had mild COVID-19 (a few samples of this study predate the infection). Cell type and time point are not known. The specimen was PBMCs or a T cell subset sorted from them (not recorded which). The chain joins TRBV20-1 to TRBJ2-1; 11 positions agree with TRBD1. The CDR3 region has the DNA TGCAGTGCTAGAGTAATGGGACAGGGGGGCCCTAATGAGCAGTTCTTC. This codes for CSARVMGQGGPNEQFF.